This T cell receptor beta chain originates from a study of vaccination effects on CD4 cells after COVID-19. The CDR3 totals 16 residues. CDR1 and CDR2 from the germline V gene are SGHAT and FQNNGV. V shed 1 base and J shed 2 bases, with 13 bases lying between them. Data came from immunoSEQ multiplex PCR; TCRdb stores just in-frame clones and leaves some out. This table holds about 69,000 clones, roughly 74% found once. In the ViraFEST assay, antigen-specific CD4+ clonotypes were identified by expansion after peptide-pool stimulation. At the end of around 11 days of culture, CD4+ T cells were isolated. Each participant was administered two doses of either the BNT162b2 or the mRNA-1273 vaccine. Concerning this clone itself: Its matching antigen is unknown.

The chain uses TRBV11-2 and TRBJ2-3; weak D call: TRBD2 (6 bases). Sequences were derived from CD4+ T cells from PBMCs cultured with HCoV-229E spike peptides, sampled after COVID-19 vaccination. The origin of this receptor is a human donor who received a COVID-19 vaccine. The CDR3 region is CASSLAHGLITDTQYF. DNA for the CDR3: TGTGCCAGCAGCTTAGCCCATGGACTAATCACAGATACGCAGTATTTT.